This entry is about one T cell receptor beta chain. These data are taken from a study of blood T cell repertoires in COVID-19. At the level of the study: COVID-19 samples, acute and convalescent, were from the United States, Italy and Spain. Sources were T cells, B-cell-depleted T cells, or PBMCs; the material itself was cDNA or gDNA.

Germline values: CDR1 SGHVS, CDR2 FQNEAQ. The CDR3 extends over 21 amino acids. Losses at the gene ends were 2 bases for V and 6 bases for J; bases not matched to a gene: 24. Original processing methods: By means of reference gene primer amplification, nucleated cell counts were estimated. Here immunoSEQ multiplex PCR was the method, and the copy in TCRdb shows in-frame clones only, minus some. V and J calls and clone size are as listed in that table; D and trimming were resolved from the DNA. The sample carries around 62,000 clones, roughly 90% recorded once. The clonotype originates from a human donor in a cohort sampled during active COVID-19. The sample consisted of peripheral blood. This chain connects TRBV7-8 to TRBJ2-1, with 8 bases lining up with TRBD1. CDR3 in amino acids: CASSLRRSGTGDFRGTNEQFF. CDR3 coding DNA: TGTGCCAGCAGCTTAAGGAGGTCCGGGACAGGCGATTTTCGGGGTACCAATGAGCAGTTCTTC.